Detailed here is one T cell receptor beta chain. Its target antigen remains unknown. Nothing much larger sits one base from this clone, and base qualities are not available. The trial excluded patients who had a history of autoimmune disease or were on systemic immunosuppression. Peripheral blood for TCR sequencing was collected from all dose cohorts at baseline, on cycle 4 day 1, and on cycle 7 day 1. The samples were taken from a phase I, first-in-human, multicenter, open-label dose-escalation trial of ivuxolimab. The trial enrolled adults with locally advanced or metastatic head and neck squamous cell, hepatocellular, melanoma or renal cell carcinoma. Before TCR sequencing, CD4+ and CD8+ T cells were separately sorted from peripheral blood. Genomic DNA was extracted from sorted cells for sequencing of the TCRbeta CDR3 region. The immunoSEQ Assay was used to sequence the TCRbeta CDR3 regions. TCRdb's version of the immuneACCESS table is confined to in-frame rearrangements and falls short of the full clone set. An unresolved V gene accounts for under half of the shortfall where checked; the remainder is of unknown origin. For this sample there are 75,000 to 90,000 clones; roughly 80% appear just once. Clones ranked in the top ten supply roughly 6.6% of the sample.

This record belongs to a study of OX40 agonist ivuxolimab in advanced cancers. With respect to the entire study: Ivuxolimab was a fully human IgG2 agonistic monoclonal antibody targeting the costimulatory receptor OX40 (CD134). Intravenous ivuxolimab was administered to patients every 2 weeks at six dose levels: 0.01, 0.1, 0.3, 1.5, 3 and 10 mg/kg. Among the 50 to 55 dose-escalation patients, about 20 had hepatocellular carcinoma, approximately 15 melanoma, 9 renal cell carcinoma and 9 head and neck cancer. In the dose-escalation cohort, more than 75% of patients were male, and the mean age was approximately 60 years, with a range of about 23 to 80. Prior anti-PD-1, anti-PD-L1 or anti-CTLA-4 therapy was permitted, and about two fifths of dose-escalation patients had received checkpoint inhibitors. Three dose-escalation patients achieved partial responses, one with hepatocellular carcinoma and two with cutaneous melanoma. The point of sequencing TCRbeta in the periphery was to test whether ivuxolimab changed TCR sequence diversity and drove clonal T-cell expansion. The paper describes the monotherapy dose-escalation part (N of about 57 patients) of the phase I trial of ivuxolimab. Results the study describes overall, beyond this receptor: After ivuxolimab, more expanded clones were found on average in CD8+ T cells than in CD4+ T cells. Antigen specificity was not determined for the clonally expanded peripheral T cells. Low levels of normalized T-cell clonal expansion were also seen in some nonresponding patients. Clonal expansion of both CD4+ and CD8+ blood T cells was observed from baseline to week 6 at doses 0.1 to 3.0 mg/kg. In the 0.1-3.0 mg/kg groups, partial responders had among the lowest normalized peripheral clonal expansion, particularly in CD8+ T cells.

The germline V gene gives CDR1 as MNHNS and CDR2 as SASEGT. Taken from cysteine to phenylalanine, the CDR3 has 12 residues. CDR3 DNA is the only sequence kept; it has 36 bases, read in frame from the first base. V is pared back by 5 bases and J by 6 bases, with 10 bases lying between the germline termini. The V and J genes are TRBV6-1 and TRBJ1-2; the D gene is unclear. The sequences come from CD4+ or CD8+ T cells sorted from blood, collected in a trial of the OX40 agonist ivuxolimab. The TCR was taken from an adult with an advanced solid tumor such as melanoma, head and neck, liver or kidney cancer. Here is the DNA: TGTGCCAGCAGTCAACGTCCCGATGGCTACACCTTC. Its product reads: CASSQRPDGYTF.